This is a list of T cell receptor beta chains from one sample in a study of CD8+ T cells in alopecia areata. Clones were sequenced by immunoSEQ multiplex PCR, and TCRdb holds only the in-frame ones, with some missing. The sample contains approximately 220,000 clones, roughly two fifths of which appear only once. The sample consisted of CD4+ T cells sorted from blood, taken around week 34, from a patient treated with tofacitinib. The origin of the receptors is a human donor with alopecia areata. Both conserved end residues are part of each CDR3. Each record gives: J gene, V gene, D gene, clone size, CDR3 length, CDR3 DNA, CDR3 protein. D genes are given only for firm matches. Clone size is stated in some rows and not others, as once, few, many or a class when expanded.

TRBJ1-5	TRBV5-6	NA	few	14	TGTGCCAGCAGCTCCGGGGTGGTGGCGCAGCCCCAGCATTTT	CASSSGVVAQPQHF
TRBJ2-2	TRBV30	NA	NA	15	TGTGCCTGGACCGCCGGGACGGAGAACACCGGGGAGCTGTTTTTT	CAWTAGTENTGELFF
TRBJ2-7	TRBV5-1	TRBD1	NA	15	TGCGCCAGCAGCTCGCTCCCCGGACAGGGCTACGAGCAGTACTTC	CASSSLPGQGYEQYF
TRBJ2-5	TRBV5-1	NA	NA	13	TGCGCCAGCAGCTTGGGGGACGTAGAGACCCAGTACTTC	CASSLGDVETQYF
TRBJ2-3	TRBV13	NA	few	15	TGTGCCAGCAGCTTAAGGTCAGGGTACACAGATACGCAGTATTTT	CASSLRSGYTDTQYF
TRBJ2-7	TRBV11-2	TRBD2	few	16	TGTGCCAGCAGCCCGGGAGGTGGGCTGAGCTCCTACGAGCAGTACTTC	CASSPGGGLSSYEQYF
TRBJ2-1	TRBV18	TRBD2	few	19	TGTGCCAGCTCACCGGGACTAGCGGGAGTGCCGAGCTCCTACAATGAGCAGTTCTTC	CASSPGLAGVPSSYNEQFF
TRBJ1-5	TRBV6-1	NA	few	14	TGTGCCAGCAGTGAAACCCAGGGCGGGCAGCCCCAGCATTTT	CASSETQGGQPQHF
TRBJ2-1	TRBV9	TRBD2	NA	11	TGTGCCAGCAGCCCCGGGGGGGAGCAGTTCTTC	CASSPGGEQFF
TRBJ1-1	TRBV7-8	NA	NA	12	TGTGCCAGCAGCCAACTTCAGACTGAAGCTTTCTTT	CASSQLQTEAFF
TRBJ1-1	TRBV30	NA	few	11	TGTGCCTGGAGGACGGCCCCACACGCTTTCTTT	CAWRTAPHAFF
TRBJ1-1	TRBV19	NA	NA	13	TGTGCCAGTAGTGTACCCGGGACACCTGAAGCTTTCTTT	CASSVPGTPEAFF
TRBJ2-7	TRBV6-1	NA	NA	13	TGTGCCAGCAGTGAACAGGGGCCCTACGAGCAGTACTTC	CASSEQGPYEQYF
TRBJ2-2	TRBV25-1	NA	NA	16	TGTGCCAGCAGTGAAGATCGGACTTTTAACACCGGGGAGCTGTTTTTT	CASSEDRTFNTGELFF
TRBJ2-1	TRBV7-9	TRBD2	many	13	TGTGCCAGCAGCTCGCGACTAGCCGATGAGCAGTTCTTC	CASSSRLADEQFF
TRBJ2-7	TRBV5-1	TRBD1	NA	14	TGCGCCAGCAGCGTGGGACAGGCCACCTACGAGCAGTACTTC	CASSVGQATYEQYF
TRBJ2-1	TRBV9	TRBD2	NA	18	TGTGCCAGCAGCGTAGGGCTAGCGGGGGGGAGCTCCTACAATGAGCAGTTCTTC	CASSVGLAGGSSYNEQFF
TRBJ2-3	TRBV9	TRBD1	NA	14	TGTGCCAGCAGCGTAGACAGGGGAAGTGATACGCAGTATTTT	CASSVDRGSDTQYF
TRBJ2-1	TRBV5-6	TRBD2	NA	15	TGTGCCAGCCGCCGCCTCAGCGGGGGAAACAATGAGCAGTTCTTC	CASRRLSGGNNEQFF
TRBJ2-5	TRBV29-1	NA	NA	12	TGCAGCGTTGGAAGGATTCAGGAGACCCAGTACTTC	CSVGRIQETQYF
TRBJ1-2	TRBV5-1	TRBD1	NA	15	TGCGCCAGCAGCTCGAGGGGACAGGGGAGCTATGGCTACACCTTC	CASSSRGQGSYGYTF
TRBJ1-2	TRBV4-2	NA	once	14	TGTGCCAGCAGCCCACGGGGGGTCGACTATGGCTACACCTTC	CASSPRGVDYGYTF
TRBJ2-1	TRBV5-1	NA	NA	20	TGCGCCAGCAGCTTGAGGGGGACGACCCCAAATACCCTACGTTACAATGAGCAGTTCTTC	CASSLRGTTPNTLRYNEQFF
TRBJ2-5	TRBV30	NA	NA	12	TGTGCCTGGAGTGAGACGAGGGAGACCCAGTACTTC	CAWSETRETQYF
TRBJ2-3	TRBV10-3	NA	NA	18	TGTGCCATCAGTGGCCACGGTGGAGGGGGGGCTGGCACAGATACGCAGTATTTT	CAISGHGGGGAGTDTQYF
TRBJ1-4	TRBV29-1	NA	NA	13	TGCAGCGTTGAAGATCAAGGTGTCGAAAAACTGTTTTTT	CSVEDQGVEKLFF
TRBJ2-2	TRBV4-2	NA	few	16	TGTGCCAGCAGCCAAGATCCTGGGACTGACACCGGGGAGCTGTTTTTT	CASSQDPGTDTGELFF